This T cell receptor beta chain was captured by sequencing in a study of naive and memory T cell subsets. Study results and caveats: Gini index rose across naive, CM, EM and EMRA in CD4 and CD8. Activation and differentiation may alter RNA-based TCR counts. Over 85% of naive TCR sequences appeared only once after error correction, unlike memory subsets. No ground truth validated the naive and memory repertoire findings.

There are many counts of this clonotype. What it binds is not known. V dropped 10 bases and J dropped 1 base, with 10 bases sitting between them. This CDR3 has 12 amino acids. Two oligonucleotides, mixed equimolar, formed the beta constant-region primer covering TRBC1 and TRBC2. Ligated cDNA was amplified by four rounds of PCR with nested alpha and beta constant-region primers and SP2. TCRdb analysed the UMI-ligation and nested PCR reads with MiXCR anew, one entry per CDR3 protein. The table shows about 18,000 distinct CDR3 sequences, with approximately 9% occurring only once. V and J are TRBV12-3 or TRBV12-4 and TRBJ1-1; D ambiguous. The specimen was central memory CD8+ T cells from blood. This clonotype was obtained from a human donor in good health. The CDR3 sequence: CATGRGNTEAFF. CDR3 in DNA: TGTGCCACCGGACGGGGGAACACTGAAGCTTTCTTT.